The 32 T cell receptor beta chains reported below all come from one sample, sequenced in a study of relationships among human T cell subsets. Semiquantitative ARM-PCR amplified T cell receptor alpha and beta CDR3 regions from mRNA. ARM-PCR used tagged nested gene-specific primers, then communal superprimers for exponential amplification. TCRdb reprocessed the multiplex PCR reads via MiXCR and lists one record per CDR3 protein. This sample yields fewer than 18,000 distinct CDR3 sequences, of which approximately 56% are seen a single time; less than 35% belongs to the top ten. Sequenced sample: total T cells sorted from blood. The origin of the receptors is a man in his forties in good health.

Here the CDR3 DNA reads TGTGCCAGCAGCATAACCGGCTACGCTAAAGAACAGTACTTC. Translation: CASSITGYAKEQYF. V usage is TRBV7-8 and J usage is TRBJ2-7, with D unresolved. The V gene's germline CDR1 is SGHVS and CDR2 FQNEAQ. V lost 5 bases and J lost 10, with 21 bases in between. CDR3 length: 14 amino acids. Supplemented by reference TRBV7-8 and TRBJ2-7, the full variable domain reads GAGVSQSPRYKVAKRGQDVALRCDPISGHVSLFWYQQALGQGPEFLTYFQNEAQLDKSGLPSDRFFAERPEGSVSTLKIQRTQQEDSAVYLCASSITGYAKEQYFGPGTRLTVT.

The chain is built from TRBV7-8 and TRBJ2-3, with D perhaps matching TRBD2 (6 bases). Trimming took 3 bases from V and 3 from J, leaving 13 bases between them. This CDR3 comprises 15 residues. Germline-derived CDR1 and CDR2 are SGHVS and FQNEAQ. This CDR3 is CASSFLRGPTDTQYF. In DNA form, the CDR3 reads TGTGCCAGCAGCTTTTTGCGGGGCCCGACAGATACGCAGTATTTT. Filled out from reference TRBV7-8 and TRBJ2-3, the complete variable domain reads GAGVSQSPRYKVAKRGQDVALRCDPISGHVSLFWYQQALGQGPEFLTYFQNEAQLDKSGLPSDRFFAERPEGSVSTLKIQRTQQEDSAVYLCASSFLRGPTDTQYFGPGTRLTVL.

In this sample, this clonotype turned up once. V and J are TRBV28 and TRBJ1-1; 7 positions match TRBD1. Germline V gene sequence: CDR1 MDHEN, CDR2 SYDVKM. The CDR3 consists of 13 residues. V shed 8 bases and J 1 base; nucleotides not matched to a gene: 4. For the CDR3, the DNA is TGTGCCAGCGGCCGACAGGGGAACACTGAAGCTTTCTTT. It is translated as CASGRQGNTEAFF.

The CDR3 loop is CASSLGQGRGYGYTF. In DNA, the CDR3 is TGTGCCAGCAGCTTAGGGCAGGGGAGAGGCTATGGCTACACCTTC. This chain connects TRBV11-2 to TRBJ1-2, with D possibly matching TRBD1 (6 bases). Trimming cost V 1 base and J 4 bases, with 13 bases left between them. This CDR3 has 15 amino acids. Germline assignment: CDR1 SGHAT and CDR2 FQNNGV.

V and J are TRBV28 and TRBJ2-7; TRBD1 agrees at 11 bases. Germline V gene lookup returns CDR1 MDHEN and CDR2 SYDVKM. The CDR3 covers 17 residues. The V and J ends lost 6 bases and 3 bases, in that order; junction bases with no gene match: 13. The CDR3 DNA follows: TGTGCCAGCAGACTACACAATCCGGGACAGGGGGGCTACGAGCAGTACTTC. Protein: CASRLHNPGQGGYEQYF.

The chain has TRBV11-3 and TRBJ2-2, with unresolved D. Germline assignment: CDR1 SGHNT and CDR2 YENEEA. V was pared by 5 bases and J by 4 bases, with 5 bases between. The CDR3 has 12 amino acids. CDR3 in DNA: TGTGCCAGCAGCCAAACCACCGGGGAGCTGTTTTTT. This encodes CASSQTTGELFF.

The sample holds a few counts of this clonotype. V is TRBV20-1 and J is TRBJ2-7; 8 nucleotides line up with TRBD2. The ends lost 5 bases at V and 0 bases at J; junction bases unmatched: 9. The CDR3 runs 15 residues. Per the germline V gene, CDR1 is DFQATT and CDR2 is SNEGSKA (reference sequence). CDR3 nucleotide sequence: TGCAGTGCTTCCGCCACCGGGACTAGCTCCTACGAGCAGTACTTC. Translating gives CSASATGTSSYEQYF.

This chain links TRBV5-1 with TRBJ1-1, with D tentatively TRBD1 (6 bases). V lost 2 bases and J 7 bases, leaving 12 bases between the germline ends. The length of the CDR3 is 13 residues. CDR1 and CDR2 from the germline V gene are SGHRS and YFSETQ. The CDR3 reads CASSLGGLGEAFF. Written as DNA, the CDR3 is TGCGCCAGCAGCTTAGGGGGATTGGGTGAAGCTTTCTTT.

The chain employs TRBV28 and TRBJ2-4; 12 bases align to TRBD2. Germline CDR1 and CDR2: MDHEN and SYDVKM. V lost 5 bases, J lost 0 bases, and 11 bases stayed unmatched. CDR3 length equals 19 residues. The CDR3 nucleotides are TGTGCCAGCAGTAACCGCCTAGCGGGGGGGACCCTAGCCAAAAACATTCAGTACTTC. This codes for CASSNRLAGGTLAKNIQYF.

This clonotype was observed a handful of times. The chain links TRBV11-3 to TRBJ2-7, with 7 bases fitting TRBD1. Per germline, CDR1 SGHNT and CDR2 YENEEA. V was clipped by 2 bases and J by 3 bases; unmatched bases: 7. This CDR3 is built from 15 residues. This CDR3 reads CASSLRDRVSYEQYF. As DNA, the CDR3 is TGTGCCAGCAGCTTACGTGACAGGGTGAGCTACGAGCAGTACTTC.

A few counts support this clonotype. This chain connects TRBV11-2 to TRBJ2-2; TRBD1 might be the D (5 bases). Deletions cut 6 bases from V and 4 bases from J, with 15 bases between. The CDR3 runs to 15 residues. Germline values: CDR1 SGHAT, CDR2 FQNNGV. The CDR3 DNA reads as TGTGCCAGCAGTCAGGTGGGGCACCGCACCGGGGAGCTGTTTTTT. Translating it yields CASSQVGHRTGELFF.

This clonotype was seen a few times. CDR3 protein: CASSPTSGSYNEQFF. Here the CDR3 DNA reads TGTGCCAGCAGTCCCACTAGCGGATCCTACAATGAGCAGTTCTTC. The V gene is TRBV7-6, the J gene TRBJ2-1, with 8 bases lining up with TRBD2. The CDR3 has 15 residues. V lost 6 bases and J lost 1; bases outside the gene matches: 5. CDR1 and CDR2 (germline): SGHVS, FNYEAQ.

The DNA of the CDR3 is TGTGCCAGCAGCTTTCTAGCGGGGGTCACAGATACGCAGTATTTT. Residues: CASSFLAGVTDTQYF. The genes are TRBV5-8 and TRBJ2-3, with 10 bases that match TRBD2. The CDR3 sequence is 15 residues long. Germline trimming cut 2 bases from V and 2 bases from J; bases unmatched to any gene: 2. The germline CDR1 and CDR2 sequences are SGHTS and YDEGEE.

This rearrangement joins TRBV27 to TRBJ2-7, with 12 nucleotides matching TRBD1. Unmatched junction bases numbered 4, after V lost 5 bases and J lost 5 bases. CDR3 length: 14 amino acids. Germline V gives CDR1 MNHEY, CDR2 SMNVEV (reference sequence). DNA for the CDR3: TGTGCCAGCAGTCACGGGACAGGGGGCCACGAGCAGTACTTC. Translation gives CASSHGTGGHEQYF.

This rearrangement joins TRBV5-1 to TRBJ2-1, with D possibly matching TRBD1 (5 bases). Trimming removed 1 base at V and 2 bases at J, with 13 bases between. The CDR3 runs to 16 residues. Germline CDR1 is SGHRS and CDR2 is YFSETQ. The CDR3 DNA is TGCGCCAGCAGCTTGTTACCGGACAATACCTACAATGAGCAGTTCTTC. It yields the protein CASSLLPDNTYNEQFF.

The V and J genes are TRBV7-9 and TRBJ1-4; D is unresolved. This CDR3 has 13 amino acids. Between the trimmed V and J ends, which lost 5 bases and 7 bases, there was a span of 11 bases. From germline, CDR1 is SEHNR and CDR2 FQNEAQ (reference sequence). CDR3 nucleotides: TGTGCCAGCAGCCCCGTTTACTCTGAAAAACTGTTTTTT. It specifies CASSPVYSEKLFF. Full variable domain (outside the CDR3, taken from reference TRBV7-9 and TRBJ1-4): DTGVSQNPRHKITKRGQNVTFRCDPISEHNRLYWYRQTLGQGPEFLTYFQNEAQLEKSRLLSDRFSAERPKGSFSTLEIQRTEQGDSAMYLCASSPVYSEKLFFGSGTQLSVL.

This rearrangement joins TRBV4-2 to TRBJ2-1, with D perhaps TRBD1 (6 bases). Trimming removed 0 bases from V and 6 bases from J, with 12 bases in between. Looked up from germline, CDR1 is LGHNA and CDR2 is YNFKEQ. The CDR3 is 15 amino acids. In nucleotides, the CDR3 is TGTGCCAGCAGCCAAGACAGGGGCGACCCCAATGAGCAGTTCTTC. Translating it yields CASSQDRGDPNEQFF.

This chain uses TRBV13 with TRBJ1-2, with a tentative D call TRBD1 (5 bases). This CDR3 is built from 16 residues. Germline CDR1 and CDR2: PRHDT and FYEKMQ (reference sequence). Trimming shortened V by 0 bases and J by 3 bases, and 14 bases separated the two germline ends. This CDR3 reads CASSLGRARADYGYTF. CDR3 sequence (DNA): TGTGCCAGCAGCTTAGGCAGGGCCAGGGCGGACTATGGCTACACCTTC.

This chain uses TRBV11-2 with TRBJ2-3; D is ambiguous. The CDR3 length is 12 residues. The germline V gene encodes CDR1 SGHAT and CDR2 FQNNGV. Trimming took 5 bases from V and 7 from J, leaving 10 bases between them. For the CDR3, the DNA is TGTGCCAGCAGCGTCATGGGGAATACGCAGTATTTT. Its translation: CASSVMGNTQYF.

The chain recombines TRBV19 with TRBJ2-7; perhaps D is TRBD1 or TRBD2 (5 bases each). Trimming removed 5 bases at V and 2 bases at J, with 16 bases between. The germline V gene has CDR1 LNHDA and CDR2 SQIVND (reference sequence). CDR3 length: 15 amino acids. CDR3 coding DNA: TGTGCCAGTAGTCCCAGCCGGGACGGTACCTACGAGCAGTACTTC. Protein: CASSPSRDGTYEQYF.

This clonotype was counted a few times. This chain joins TRBV11-2 and TRBJ2-3, with TRBD1 matching over 8 bases. J lost 5 bases, V lost 1 base, and 8 bases had no gene match. Germline V gene data show CDR1 as SGHAT and CDR2 as FQNNGV. CDR3 size: 16 residues. CDR3 nucleotide sequence: TGTGCCAGCAGCTTAGGGGTTGGCAGGGGGCAAGATACGCAGTATTTT. This sequence encodes CASSLGVGRGQDTQYF.

The V call is TRBV20-1, the J call TRBJ2-7, with D unresolved. Looked up from germline, CDR1 is DFQATT and CDR2 is SNEGSKA (reference sequence). The CDR3 spans 14 residues. V shed 1 base and J shed 0 bases, with 10 bases lying between them. As DNA, the CDR3 is TGCAGTGCTAGAGCCCCATTAAGCTCCTACGAGCAGTACTTC. This sequence encodes CSARAPLSSYEQYF.

This clonotype was seen only a few times. V usage is TRBV12-3 or TRBV12-4 and J usage is TRBJ2-1, with D unclear. The CDR3 runs to 15 residues. V was clipped by 1 base and J by 9 bases, with 16 bases between them. CDR3 loop: CASSLEAQVWSEQFF. The CDR3 region has the DNA TGTGCCAGCAGTTTAGAGGCCCAAGTCTGGAGTGAGCAGTTCTTC.

The rearrangement joins TRBV29-1 to TRBJ1-5; D ambiguous. Germline CDR1 SQVTM, CDR2 ANQGSEA. The V end lost 4 bases, the J end lost 1 base, and 8 bases lay between the germline ends. This CDR3 has 13 amino acids. CDR3 loop: CSVVLDSNQPQHF. The CDR3 region has the DNA TGCAGCGTTGTTTTGGACAGCAATCAGCCCCAGCATTTT.

The chain joins TRBV27 to TRBJ1-2; tentative D call: TRBD1 (5 bases). Trimming pared 7 bases from V and 5 bases from J, leaving 14 bases between. CDR3 size: 13 residues. Germline CDR1 is MNHEY and CDR2 is SMNVEV (reference sequence). Here the CDR3 reads CASKFGADYGYTF. CDR3 bases: TGTGCCAGCAAATTTGGGGCGGATTATGGCTACACCTTC.

The chain is built from TRBV29-1 and TRBJ2-7, with 8 bases identical to TRBD1. The V segment lost 0 bases and the J segment 3 bases; nucleotides outside the gene matches: 13. The CDR3 extends over 17 amino acids. CDR1 and CDR2 from the germline V gene are SQVTM and ANQGSEA. The CDR3 DNA is TGCAGCGTTGAAGACCAGACAGGGGCCGGTGGGCTCTACGAGCAGTACTTC. This translates into CSVEDQTGAGGLYEQYF.

This clonotype has more than one count but fewer than ten. The chain couples TRBV13 to TRBJ2-4; TRBD2 is a possible D gene (6 bases). The length of the CDR3 is 18 residues. Germline V gene data show CDR1 as PRHDT and CDR2 as FYEKMQ (reference sequence). Trimming removed 2 bases from V and 1 base from J, with 18 bases in between. The CDR3 is CASSLTGSSKNAKNIQYF. CDR3 in DNA: TGTGCCAGCAGCTTAACCGGGAGTAGCAAGAATGCCAAAAACATTCAGTACTTC. Combining the CDR3 with reference TRBV13 and TRBJ2-4 gives the whole variable domain AAGVIQSPRHLIKEKRETATLKCYPIPRHDTVYWYQQGPGQDPQFLISFYEKMQSDKGSIPDRFSAQQFSDYHSELNMSSLELGDSALYFCASSLTGSSKNAKNIQYFGAGTRLSVL.

The chain links TRBV20-1 to TRBJ2-1; TRBD2 matches 10 bases. The CDR3 consists of 15 residues. CDR1 and CDR2 from the germline V gene are DFQATT and SNEGSKA (reference sequence). Trimming at V came to 0 bases and at J to 9 bases, leaving 8 bases not matched to a gene. CDR3: CSARDASGRGTEQFF. The CDR3 nucleotides read TGCAGTGCTAGAGATGCTAGCGGGAGAGGGACTGAGCAGTTCTTC.

The chain combines TRBV30 with TRBJ2-7, with 11 bases fitting TRBD1. Germline V gene lookup returns CDR1 GTSNPN and CDR2 SVGIG (reference sequence). The CDR3 has 16 residues. The V and J ends lost 1 base and 2 bases, in that order; junction bases with no gene match: 7. The chain's CDR3 is CAWSGYGTGGPYEQYF. The DNA for the CDR3 is TGTGCCTGGAGTGGATACGGGACAGGGGGTCCCTACGAGCAGTACTTC.

This sequence joins TRBV11-2 and TRBJ2-3, with 9 bases that match TRBD1. This CDR3 has 15 residues. Germline-derived CDR1 and CDR2 are SGHAT and FQNNGV. The J segment lost 3 bases and the V segment lost 7 bases, leaving 8 bases of the junction unmatched. This CDR3 reads CASNPRDRVTDTQYF. In DNA form, the CDR3 reads TGTGCCAGCAACCCCCGGGACAGGGTAACAGATACGCAGTATTTT.

This chain connects TRBV27 to TRBJ1-1; weak D call: TRBD1 (6 bases). With 6 bases removed from V and 1 base from J, the gap between germline ends came to 9 bases. The CDR3 is 13 residues long. The germline V gene has CDR1 MNHEY and CDR2 SMNVEV (reference sequence). CDR3 nucleotide sequence: TGTGCCAGCAGGTGGGGGCAGAACACTGAAGCTTTCTTT. The encoded protein is CASRWGQNTEAFF.

This clonotype was observed a few times. This chain connects TRBV20-1 to TRBJ2-3; D unresolved. The CDR3 is made up of 15 amino acids. Trimming cost V 5 bases and J 0 bases, with 15 bases left between them. The germline CDR1 and CDR2 sequences are DFQATT and SNEGSKA (reference sequence). CDR3 nucleotide sequence: TGCAGTGCTCCGAGTGGGCAGCTGAGCACAGATACGCAGTATTTT. This encodes CSAPSGQLSTDTQYF.